These 27 T cell receptor beta chains came from one sample sequenced in a study of low-dose radiotherapy and immunotherapy resistance in tumors. Primers targeting TRAV and TRBV primed first-strand cDNA, covering alpha and beta chains. With a constant-region primer and a V-primer adapter, TCRs were subjected to approximately 21 PCR cycles of amplification. TCRdb called the reads again in MiXCR, with one record for every CDR3 protein. The sample has around 7,300 distinct CDR3 sequences, 75% to 85% seen once; the top ten hold roughly 6%. The receptors were gathered from a human donor with advanced metastatic prostate, ovarian, gallbladder or colorectal cancer (not recorded which). This table probably holds off-target reads from a library built for another chain.

The chain links TRBV28 to TRBJ1-5, with D perhaps TRBD1 (6 bases). The CDR3 loop spans 12 amino acids. Germline CDR1 is MDHEN and CDR2 is SYDVKM. Trimming shortened V by 3 bases and J by 7 bases, and 7 bases separated the two germline ends. Written as DNA, the CDR3 is TGTGCCAGCAGTTTCAGGGGCCAGCCCCAGCATTTT. Translation: CASSFRGQPQHF.

This sequence joins TRBV20-1 and TRBJ2-3, with no clear D. V was trimmed by 4 bases and J by 0 bases, leaving 8 bases between them. The germline V gene has CDR1 DFQATT and CDR2 SNEGSKA (reference sequence). The CDR3 extends over 13 amino acids. The CDR3 DNA follows: TGCAGTGCTAATCCAGCTAGCACAGATACGCAGTATTTT. Encoded protein: CSANPASTDTQYF.

The V gene is TRBV18, the J gene TRBJ2-3; 7 nucleotides align to TRBD2. V gave up 3 bases and J gave up 5 bases; unmatched junction bases: 8. The germline gives CDR1 KGHSH, CDR2 LQKENI. CDR3 length equals 15 residues. The CDR3 region has the DNA TGTGCCAGCTCACCCGGACTAGGTTATGGAGATACGCAGTATTTT. The encoded protein is CASSPGLGYGDTQYF. The whole variable domain, filled in from reference TRBV18 and TRBJ2-3, reads NAGVMQNPRHLVRRRGQEARLRCSPMKGHSHVYWYRQLPEEGLKFMVYLQKENIIDESGMPKERFSAEFPKEGPSILRIQQVVRGDSAAYFCASSPGLGYGDTQYFGPGTRLTVL.

The chain couples TRBV6-6 to TRBJ2-2; D not certain. From germline, CDR1 is MNHNY and CDR2 SVGAGI (reference sequence). CDR3 length equals 14 residues. The V end was cut by 6 bases, the J end by 0 bases, with 8 bases between. The CDR3 region has the DNA TGTGCCAGCAGGAAGGTAGCGAACACCGGGGAGCTGTTTTTT. Translation gives CASRKVANTGELFF.

This chain joins TRBV2 and TRBJ1-1, with D perhaps TRBD1 (5 bases). V lost 6 bases and J lost 6, with 8 bases in between. The CDR3 runs 11 residues. CDR1 is SNHLY, CDR2 FYNNEI, per germline. CDR3 sequence (DNA): TGTGCCAGCAGAGAGGGGTCTGAAGCTTTCTTT. Encoded protein: CASREGSEAFF.

The chain is built from TRBV3-1 and TRBJ1-2; weak D call: TRBD1 (6 bases). V lost 5 bases to trimming and J lost 7 bases, with 26 bases between them. Per germline, CDR1 LGHDT and CDR2 YNNKEL (reference sequence). CDR3 length equals 17 residues. Here the CDR3 reads CASSFLSGGSRAAGYTF. DNA of the CDR3: TGTGCCAGCAGCTTTTTAAGCGGGGGCTCCCGAGCAGCTGGCTACACCTTC. The full variable domain, with the rest looked up from reference TRBV3-1 and TRBJ1-2, is DTAVSQTPKYLVTQMGNDKSIKCEQNLGHDTMYWYKQDSKKFLKIMFSYNNKELIINETVPNRFSPKSPDKAHLNLHINSLELGDSAVYFCASSFLSGGSRAAGYTFGSGTRLTVV.

The chain joins TRBV4-1 to TRBJ1-2; D call uncertain. In germline, CDR1 is MGHRA, CDR2 YSYEKL. CDR3 length: 14 residues. V was shortened by 0 bases and J by 7 bases, with 12 bases between the two germline ends. The CDR3 is CASSQDTRLRGYTF. DNA for the CDR3: TGCGCCAGCAGCCAAGATACGAGACTCCGTGGCTACACCTTC.

This chain links TRBV29-1 with TRBJ2-7; the match to TRBD2 covers 7 bases. The CDR3 is 15 amino acids. Germline V gene lookup returns CDR1 SQVTM and CDR2 ANQGSEA. J was trimmed by 5 bases and V by 4 bases; bases with no gene match: 14. This CDR3 is CSVGEGVGTTHEQYF. The CDR3 DNA reads as TGCAGCGTTGGGGAGGGCGTAGGGACGACCCACGAGCAGTACTTC.

The chain links TRBV5-6 to TRBJ1-2; no reliable D call. Trimming removed 5 bases at V and 2 bases at J, with 22 bases between. CDR1 is SGHDT and CDR2 is YYEEEE in the germline V gene. CDR3 length: 17 residues. The CDR3 sequence is CASSLGPHSTKNYGYTF. CDR3 in DNA: TGTGCCAGCAGTCTTGGGCCCCACAGCACGAAAAACTATGGCTACACCTTC. Full variable domain (missing parts from reference TRBV5-6 and TRBJ1-2): DAGVTQSPTHLIKTRGQQVTLRCSPKSGHDTVSWYQQALGQGPQFIFQYYEEEERQRGNFPDRFSGHQFPNYSSELNVNALLLGDSALYLCASSLGPHSTKNYGYTFGSGTRLTVV.

The chain carries TRBV29-1 and TRBJ1-2; no clear D. The CDR3 runs 14 residues. V lost 2 bases to trimming and J lost 4 bases, with 14 bases between them. CDR1 and CDR2 from the germline V gene are SQVTM and ANQGSEA. CDR3 residues: CSVESGVSRYGYTF. As DNA, the CDR3 is TGCAGCGTTGAATCGGGCGTCTCGCGCTATGGCTACACCTTC. The full variable domain, completed using reference TRBV29-1 and TRBJ1-2, is SAVISQKPSRDICQRGTSLTIQCQVDSQVTMMFWYRQQPGQSLTLIATANQGSEATYESGFVIDKFPISRPNLTFSTLTVSNMSPEDSSIYLCSVESGVSRYGYTFGSGTRLTVV.

V gene TRBV23-1 combines with J gene TRBJ2-7, with 10 bases identical to TRBD1. TRBV23-1 is filed as an ORF, its function uncertain. V lost 0 bases to trimming and J lost 5 bases; unmatched junction nucleotides: 1. The CDR3 runs to 14 residues. The CDR3 sequence: CASSQSGQGNEQYF. The CDR3 DNA reads TGCGCCAGCAGTCAATCGGGACAGGGGAACGAGCAGTACTTC.

The rearrangement joins TRBV20-1 to TRBJ1-4, with TRBD1 as a possible D gene (5 bases). Per germline, CDR1 DFQATT and CDR2 SNEGSKA (reference sequence). The CDR3 has 14 residues. Trimming left V 2 bases short and J 7 bases short, with 14 bases between. CDR3 sequence (DNA): TGCAGTGCTAGAAGGGCAGGGTTAAGTGAAAAACTGTTTTTT. Translation: CSARRAGLSEKLFF.

The V and J genes are TRBV7-2 and TRBJ2-2, with 9 bases aligning to TRBD2. Germline assignment: CDR1 SGHTA and CDR2 FQGNSA. The ends lost 1 base at V and 1 base at J; junction bases unmatched: 7. This CDR3 has 18 amino acids. The CDR3 bases are TGTGCCAGCAGCTTAGGCCGGGCGGGGGGGGAGAACACCGGGGAGCTGTTTTTT. This sequence encodes CASSLGRAGGENTGELFF. Full variable domain (remainder filled in from reference TRBV7-2 and TRBJ2-2): GAGVSQSPSNKVTEKGKDVELRCDPISGHTALYWYRQSLGQGLEFLIYFQGNSAPDKSGLPSDRFSAERTGGSVSTLTIQRTQQEDSAVYLCASSLGRAGGENTGELFFGEGSRLTVL.

The CDR3 nucleotides are TGTGCCAGTAGTTTAGTCCAAATATATAGCGGGGCGAAAAACATTCAGTACTTC. Its translation: CASSLVQIYSGAKNIQYF. The V gene is TRBV19, the J gene TRBJ2-4; 8 nucleotides line up with TRBD2. The germline gives CDR1 LNHDA, CDR2 SQIVND (reference sequence). CDR3 length: 18 amino acids. Unmatched junction bases numbered 16, after V lost 5 bases and J lost 4 bases.

The V and J genes are TRBV20-1 and TRBJ1-2; possible D gene TRBD1, 6 bases. Germline V CDR1 and CDR2: DFQATT, SNEGSKA (reference sequence). CDR3 size: 14 residues. V was clipped by 2 bases and J by 3 bases, with 13 bases between them. The CDR3 DNA is TGCAGTGCTAGATCCCCGGACAGTTACTATGGCTACACCTTC. The encoded protein is CSARSPDSYYGYTF.

This chain uses TRBV21-1 with TRBJ2-3; TRBD1, the D gene given by the table, was not confirmed from the DNA. TRBV21-1 has pseudogene status. The CDR3 has 16 amino acids. This CDR3 reads CASSKGRGNFTDTQYF. For the CDR3, the DNA is TGTGCCAGCAGCAAAGGGCGGGGGAACTTCACAGATACGCAGTATTTT.

This clonotype was detected only once. V usage is TRBV6-6 and J usage is TRBJ2-3; 13 bases agree with TRBD2. Losses at the gene ends were 5 bases for V and 0 bases for J; bases not matched to a gene: 8. The CDR3 consists of 18 residues. Looked up from germline, CDR1 is MNHNY and CDR2 is SVGAGI (reference sequence). The CDR3 bases are TGTGCCAGCAGTGAAGGGACTAGCGGGGCCCTTAGCACAGATACGCAGTATTTT. It translates to CASSEGTSGALSTDTQYF.

The chain uses TRBV20-1 and TRBJ2-5; TRBD2 is a possible D gene (5 bases). The V end lost 1 base, the J end lost 5 bases, and 11 bases lay between the germline ends. Per the germline V gene, CDR1 is DFQATT and CDR2 is SNEGSKA (reference sequence). CDR3 length equals 13 residues. The chain's CDR3 is CSARVSRRETQYF. CDR3 nucleotides: TGCAGTGCTAGAGTATCTAGGAGGGAGACCCAGTACTTC.

The rearrangement uses TRBV29-1 and TRBJ2-2; TRBD2 agrees at 7 bases. Germline assignment: CDR1 SQVTM and CDR2 ANQGSEA. The junction had 10 bases not matched to a gene; V was cut back by 0 bases and J by 6 bases. This CDR3 region has 16 residues. This chain's CDR3 is CSVEESAGSFPGELFF. In nucleotides, the CDR3 is TGCAGCGTTGAAGAATCAGCGGGGAGTTTTCCCGGGGAGCTGTTTTTT.

This chain links TRBV27 with TRBJ1-1; a possible D gene is TRBD1 (6 bases). The V and J ends lost 6 bases and 1 base respectively, with 12 bases between them. CDR1 and CDR2 from the germline V gene are MNHEY and SMNVEV (reference sequence). This CDR3 has 14 amino acids. CDR3 sequence reads: CASSRRGQNTEAFF. The CDR3 DNA sequence: TGTGCCAGCAGCCGGAGGGGACAGAACACTGAAGCTTTCTTT.

The chain employs TRBV2 and TRBJ2-1; D is unresolved. The CDR3 is made up of 13 amino acids. Trimming left V 7 bases short and J 4 bases short, with 11 bases between. The germline V gene has CDR1 SNHLY and CDR2 FYNNEI. DNA for the CDR3: TGTGCCAGCACGGACGAAGGGTACAATGAGCAGTTCTTC. It specifies CASTDEGYNEQFF.

The chain links TRBV5-5 to TRBJ2-7, with 12 positions matching TRBD1. The V gene's germline CDR1 is SGHKS and CDR2 YYEKEE (reference sequence). Trimming removed 3 bases from V and 0 bases from J; junction bases left unmatched: 19. The CDR3 has 21 amino acids. The CDR3 region is CASSSRNTGTGGSLSSYEQYF. The CDR3 DNA reads TGTGCCAGCAGCTCTCGAAATACCGGGACAGGGGGCTCCCTAAGCTCCTACGAGCAGTACTTC.

The chain has TRBV9 and TRBJ1-1, with a possible D match to TRBD1 (5 bases). Per germline, CDR1 SGDLS and CDR2 YYNGEE. The V end was cut by 1 base, the J end by 8 bases, with 9 bases between. CDR3 length equals 12 residues. CDR3 coding DNA: TGTGCCAGCAGCGTACTAGGGGACGAAGCTTTCTTT. This sequence encodes CASSVLGDEAFF.

V gene TRBV11-3 combines with J gene TRBJ2-3, with D uncertain. There are 13 residues in the CDR3. In germline, CDR1 is SGHNT, CDR2 YENEEA. V lost 3 bases and J lost 0, with 4 bases in between. This chain's CDR3 is CASSFDSTDTQYF. The CDR3 DNA follows: TGTGCCAGCAGCTTCGACAGCACAGATACGCAGTATTTT.

V gene TRBV9 combines with J gene TRBJ2-2; 7 positions agree with TRBD2. CDR1 and CDR2 from the germline V gene are SGDLS and YYNGEE. With 4 bases clipped from V and 8 bases from J, the junction kept 11 bases outside the gene matches. This CDR3 spans 15 amino acids. The CDR3 is CASSPHGLVKGELFF. The CDR3 DNA follows: TGTGCCAGCAGCCCCCACGGACTAGTTAAGGGGGAGCTGTTTTTT.

The chain recombines TRBV19 with TRBJ1-5, with 8 nucleotides matching TRBD1. Unmatched junction bases numbered 3, after V lost 10 bases and J lost 4 bases. Germline-derived CDR1 and CDR2 are LNHDA and SQIVND (reference sequence). This CDR3 is 12 amino acids long. The CDR3 bases are TGTGCCACCAGACAGGGGAATCAGCCCCAGCATTTT. It specifies CATRQGNQPQHF.

This clonotype was recorded once. This chain joins TRBV12-3 or TRBV12-4 and TRBJ1-3; 11 bases agree with TRBD1. Losses at the gene ends were 7 bases for V and 7 bases for J; bases not matched to a gene: 6. CDR3 length equals 14 residues. CDR3 loop: CASTKDRGRNTIYF. The DNA of the CDR3 is TGTGCCAGCACTAAGGACAGGGGGCGCAACACCATATATTTT.